One sample yielded the 12 T cell receptor beta chains listed below, sequenced in a study of cytomegalovirus exposure and HLA in healthy donors. Use of 60 Vbeta and 13 Jbeta primers characterized the PCR. TCRdb's table, derived via immunoSEQ multiplex PCR, lists solely in-frame clones and lacks some. The sample has under 200,000 clones; approximately 12% are singletons. The sample was PBMCs. The receptor source for this set is a man in his fifties or sixties in good health and CMV-seropositive.

This clone was counted only a few times. The chain links TRBV5-4 to TRBJ2-2, with D uncertain. The V and J ends lost 0 bases and 6 bases respectively, with 3 bases between them. This CDR3 has 12 residues. From germline, CDR1 is SGHNT and CDR2 YYREEE (reference sequence). The CDR3, as DNA: TGTGCCAGCAGCTTGGTATCCGGGGAGCTGTTTTTT. Residues: CASSLVSGELFF.

This clone was observed a handful of times. The chain has TRBV4-3 and TRBJ2-3; possible D gene TRBD2, 6 bases. Germline V gives CDR1 LGHNA, CDR2 YSLEER. The V end was cut by 0 bases, the J end by 4 bases, with 11 bases between. This CDR3 comprises 15 residues. CDR3 in amino acids: CASSQDGGISDTQYF. CDR3 sequence (DNA): TGCGCCAGCAGCCAAGACGGAGGGATTTCAGATACGCAGTATTTT.

This clone has just a few counts. The V gene is TRBV28, the J gene TRBJ1-2; D not resolved. Trimming stripped 3 bases from V and 5 bases from J, with 10 bases between. This CDR3 is 13 amino acids long. The germline V gene has CDR1 MDHEN and CDR2 SYDVKM. The chain's CDR3 is CASSFGVGYGYTF. The DNA of the CDR3 is TGTGCCAGCAGTTTCGGGGTGGGTTATGGCTACACCTTC.

The chain joins TRBV7-2 to TRBJ2-2, with D possibly TRBD2 on 5 matching bases. The V gene's germline CDR1 is SGHTA and CDR2 FQGNSA. The CDR3 sequence is 15 residues long. Trimming shortened V by 4 bases and J by 1 base, and 10 bases separated the two germline ends. This chain's CDR3 is CASSSRRGNTGELFF. The CDR3 nucleotides are TGTGCCAGCAGCTCACGTCGGGGGAACACCGGGGAGCTGTTTTTT.

This chain joins TRBV5-4 and TRBJ1-2, with a tentative D call TRBD1 (5 bases). This CDR3 comprises 14 residues. Per the germline V gene, CDR1 is SGHNT and CDR2 is YYREEE (reference sequence). This CDR3 reads CAGGAEVPSRGYTF. CDR3 sequence (DNA): TGTGCGGGGGGAGCGGAGGTACCCTCCAGAGGCTACACCTTC.

V is TRBV18 and J is TRBJ1-1, with 7 bases aligning to TRBD1. Trimming at V came to 2 bases and at J to 1 base, leaving 4 bases not matched to a gene. There are 15 residues in the CDR3. CDR1 and CDR2 (germline): KGHSH, LQKENI. CDR3 protein: CASSPIRTGNTEAFF. CDR3 bases: TGTGCCAGCTCACCAATCCGGACAGGGAACACTGAAGCTTTCTTT.

This clone was found a few times. V usage is TRBV5-4 and J usage is TRBJ1-5, with D possibly being TRBD1 (6 bases). Germline V gene data show CDR1 as SGHNT and CDR2 as YYREEE (reference sequence). V was clipped by 0 bases and J by 0 bases, with 7 bases between them. The CDR3 consists of 15 residues. This chain's CDR3 is CASSLGTDSNQPQHF. In nucleotides, the CDR3 is TGTGCCAGCAGCTTGGGGACAGATAGCAATCAGCCCCAGCATTTT. Looking up the rest from reference TRBV5-4 and TRBJ1-5 gives the full variable domain: ETGVTQSPTHLIKTRGQQVTLRCSSQSGHNTVSWYQQALGQGPQFIFQYYREEENGRGNFPPRFSGLQFPNYSSELNVNALELDDSALYLCASSLGTDSNQPQHFGDGTRLSIL.

This clone was seen more than once but under ten times. The chain has TRBV7-3 and TRBJ2-5, with TRBD1 matching over 7 bases. V was clipped by 6 bases and J by 5 bases; unmatched bases: 12. Germline loops: CDR1 SGHTA, CDR2 FQGTGA. The CDR3 length is 15 residues. CDR3 protein: CASSRTGQLRETQYF. In DNA form, the CDR3 reads TGTGCCAGCAGTCGGACAGGACAACTCAGGGAGACCCAGTACTTC.

There are a few counts of this clone. V usage is TRBV7-2 and J usage is TRBJ2-7, with 8 bases lining up with TRBD2. The CDR3 is made up of 16 amino acids. CDR1 and CDR2 (germline): SGHTA, FQGNSA. The V segment lost 0 bases and the J segment 0 bases; nucleotides outside the gene matches: 4. The CDR3 nucleotides read TGTGCCAGCAGCTTAGCGGGCGGGGGGCCCTCCTACGAGCAGTACTTC. This gives the protein CASSLAGGGPSYEQYF.

This clone showed up just a few times. The rearrangement joins TRBV10-3 to TRBJ2-5, with a possible D match to TRBD1 (5 bases). The V and J ends lost 4 bases and 4 bases respectively, with 10 bases between them. This CDR3 contains 13 residues. The germline V gene has CDR1 ENHRY and CDR2 SYGVKD. The CDR3 coding sequence is TGTGCCATCAGTGCAGGGTTCCCAGAGACCCAGTACTTC. Its translation is CAISAGFPETQYF.

The chain links TRBV7-9 to TRBJ2-7; a weak D match, TRBD1 (6 bases). The length of the CDR3 is 13 residues. CDR1 is SEHNR and CDR2 is FQNEAQ in the germline V gene (reference sequence). V shed 3 bases and J shed 3 bases, with 9 bases lying between them. CDR3: CASSFPGVYEQYV. CDR3 DNA sequence: TGTGCCAGCAGCTTCCCAGGGGTCTACGAGCAGTACGTC.

The sample holds a few counts of this clone. This chain joins TRBV6-6 and TRBJ1-5; 10 bases match TRBD1. The CDR3 covers 16 residues. Germline V CDR1 and CDR2: MNHNY, SVGAGI (reference sequence). V lost 4 bases to trimming and J lost 2 bases; unmatched junction nucleotides: 5. CDR3 amino acids: CASSSGQGSRNQPQHF. The CDR3 coding sequence is TGTGCCAGCAGTTCGGGACAGGGGAGTCGCAATCAGCCCCAGCATTTT.